A single sample is the source of the 5 T cell receptor beta chains below, sequenced in a study of T cell changes during pregnancy in multiple sclerosis. Profiling relied on immunoSEQ multiplex PCR, and the TCRdb table lists in-frame clones only, not all of them. The sample carries roughly 100,000 clones, around 92% recorded once. The sequencing here drew on peripheral blood, taken after pregnancy. The receptor source for this set is a female donor in good health, enrolled as a control in a pregnancy study.

The chain has TRBV29-1 and TRBJ1-4; D gene uncertain. The germline CDR1 and CDR2 sequences are SQVTM and ANQGSEA. V lost 4 bases and J lost 0, with 9 bases in between. The CDR3 totals 14 residues. The CDR3 region has the DNA TGCAGCGTTGCCCGCAGTGCAACTAATGAAAAACTGTTTTTT. It translates to CSVARSATNEKLFF.

The gene calls are TRBV5-1 and TRBJ2-2; tentatively, D is TRBD1 (5 bases). Germline assignment: CDR1 SGHRS and CDR2 YFSETQ. V lost 3 bases and J 3 bases, leaving 18 bases between the germline ends. This CDR3 contains 17 residues. The chain's CDR3 is CASSSPNGRADTGELFF. CDR3 coding DNA: TGCGCCAGCAGCTCCCCGAATGGCAGGGCGGACACCGGGGAGCTGTTTTTT.

CDR3 amino acids: CASSQGTGRANEKLFF. The CDR3 coding sequence is TGTGCCAGCAGCCAAGGGACAGGGCGGGCTAATGAAAAACTGTTTTTT. The rearrangement uses TRBV4-2 and TRBJ1-4; 8 bases map to TRBD1. Looked up from germline, CDR1 is LGHNA and CDR2 is YNFKEQ. CDR3 size: 16 residues. Trimming took 1 base from V and 3 from J; bases not matched to a gene: 4.

To note about this clone: The sample contains more than one DNA sequence encoding this CDR3. The rearrangement joins TRBV15 to TRBJ1-2; TRBD1 is a possible D gene (6 bases). Germline V gives CDR1 LNHNV, CDR2 YYDKDF (reference sequence). CDR3 length equals 14 residues. Trimming left V 6 bases short and J 4 bases short, with 15 bases between. The CDR3 region has the DNA TGTGCCACCAGGGGAGGGGGGGATCCCTATGGCTACACCTTC. This gives the protein CATRGGGDPYGYTF.

The chain links TRBV5-1 to TRBJ2-7, with D maybe TRBD1 (6 bases). Trimming removed 4 bases from V and 1 base from J, with 24 bases in between. This CDR3 is 18 amino acids long. CDR1 and CDR2 (germline): SGHRS, YFSETQ. As DNA, the CDR3 is TGCGCCAGCAGCATTCCCCCGGGGCTAAAAGGGGGATCCTACGAGCAGTACTTC. Protein: CASSIPPGLKGGSYEQYF.